This TCR beta chain was retrieved from a study of T cell responses to AZD1222 COVID-19 vaccine. The study's findings and limits: Reports say nearly half of spike-specific TCRs go after unmutated variant regions.

Whether given at about 4 or about 12 weeks, second doses were pooled. The CDR3 has 12 residues. With V trimmed by 5 bases and J by 4 bases, 1 base remained unmatched. Germline CDR1 reads MNHNY; CDR2 reads SVGAGI (reference sequence). TCRdb's copy holds only in-frame clones and misses some; the assay was immunoSEQ multiplex PCR. The sample lists 65,000 to 90,000 clones, nearly 90% seen once, with about 9.3% in the top ten. This clone was counted a single time. Its antigen is as yet unknown. The clonotype comes from an adult who received the AZD1222 COVID-19 vaccine. Sequences were derived from peripheral blood, sampled 28 days after the second AZD1222 dose. This chain uses TRBV6-6 with TRBJ2-7; 8 bases agree with TRBD2. The CDR3 sequence: CASSPGGYEQYV. CDR3 in DNA: TGTGCCAGCAGTCCGGGAGGGTACGAGCAGTACGTC.